Following are 3 T cell receptor beta chains from one sample sequenced in a study of PD-L1 blockade in urothelial cancer. Time point here: pretreatment peripheral blood. The repertoire was sequenced with immunoSEQ multiplex PCR; TCRdb's copy has only in-frame clones and lacks some. The sample has 86,000 or so clones; 70% to 90% are singletons. Material: PBMCs, obtained around atezolizumab (anti-PD-L1) treatment. The source is a man aged 55 to 70 with urothelial cancer.

V gene TRBV29-1 combines with J gene TRBJ2-1; 11 nucleotides align to TRBD2. CDR1 is SQVTM, CDR2 ANQGSEA, per germline. Losses at the gene ends were 7 bases for V and 1 base for J; bases not matched to a gene: 12. CDR3 size: 17 residues. The CDR3 loop is CSAEGWLAGGSYNEQFF. For the CDR3, the DNA is TGCAGCGCTGAGGGATGGCTAGCGGGAGGATCCTACAATGAGCAGTTCTTC.

The V call is TRBV7-2, the J call TRBJ2-2, with D hard to call. CDR1 and CDR2 (germline): SGHTA, FQGNSA. The CDR3 contains 13 residues. Trimming removed 7 bases at V and 3 bases at J, with 9 bases between. The DNA of the CDR3 is TGTGCCAGCAACTCTGTTGACACCGGGGAGCTGTTTTTT. Protein: CASNSVDTGELFF.

V and J are TRBV6-4 and TRBJ1-5; 8 bases align to TRBD1. CDR1 is MRHNA, CDR2 SNTAGT, per germline. V lost 6 bases and J lost 1; bases outside the gene matches: 8. The CDR3 extends over 16 amino acids. In DNA, the CDR3 is TGTGCCAGCAGGATCTCCGACAGGGGAAGCAATCAGCCCCAGCATTTT. Amino acid sequence: CASRISDRGSNQPQHF.